Listed here are 23 T cell receptor beta chains from one sample, sequenced in a study of T cells expressing NK-cell markers. For each CDR3 protein, TCRdb gives one entry from its re-call of the 5' RACE reads, without DNA. This repertoire comprises 130,000 to 150,000 distinct CDR3 sequences; its ten largest clones make up 9.5% to 15%. Specimen: blood T cells: a sorted CD56 or NKG2C T cell subset, CD4+ or CD8+ T cells, or bulk PBMC T cells (not recorded which). The receptor source for this set is a man between 18 and 29 years old in good health.

The chain couples TRBV25-1 to TRBJ2-7; the D gene TCRdb calls, TRBD1, cannot be checked with no DNA. The CDR3 totals 12 residues. Germline V gene data show CDR1 as MGHDK and CDR2 as SYGVNS. The CDR3 sequence: CASSPGFYEQYF.

The chain links TRBV29-1 to TRBJ2-2. CDR3 length: 14 residues. CDR1 is SQVTM and CDR2 is ANQGSEA in the germline V gene. CDR3 residues: CSVVPDEVTGELFF.

This clonotype shows up as medium-sized (0.01 to 0.1%) by frequency. CDR3 residues: CATSDRTGYDGYTF. J is TRBJ1-2 and V is TRBV24-1; the TCRdb call, TRBD1, lacks DNA for checking. The CDR3 spans 14 residues. Germline CDR1 and CDR2: KGHDR and SFDVKD.

The chain carries TRBV7-9 and TRBJ2-7; TCRdb selects TRBD1, and the lack of DNA leaves this call unchecked. Germline assignment: CDR1 SEHNR and CDR2 FQNEAQ (reference sequence). The CDR3 runs to 14 residues. The CDR3 loop is CASSRGQGNLMQYF.

CDR3 sequence reads: CASRVSNTGELFF. V and J are TRBV9 and TRBJ2-2. The CDR3 is made up of 13 amino acids. In germline, CDR1 is SGDLS, CDR2 YYNGEE. The whole variable domain, filled in from reference TRBV9 and TRBJ2-2, reads DSGVTQTPKHLITATGQRVTLRCSPRSGDLSVYWYQQSLDQGLQFLIQYYNGEERAKGNILERFSAQQFPDLHSELNLSSLELGDSALYFCASRVSNTGELFFGEGSRLTVL.

The CDR3 loop reads CASSLNNHEQFF. The genes are TRBV12-3 or TRBV12-4 and TRBJ2-1. The CDR3 extends over 12 amino acids.

The chain links TRBV6-2 or TRBV6-3 to TRBJ2-1; TCRdb selects TRBD2, and the lack of DNA leaves this call unchecked. The CDR3 is 15 amino acids. Germline V CDR1 and CDR2: MNHEY, SVGEGT. The CDR3 loop reads CASSGLREPYNEQFF.

The chain joins TRBV20-1 to TRBJ2-7; TCRdb's D call of TRBD1 is untestable without DNA. From germline, CDR1 is DFQATT and CDR2 SNEGSKA (reference sequence). The CDR3 has 13 amino acids. The CDR3 is CSAWPAGVHEQYF.

The genes are TRBV4-2 and TRBJ2-1; TCRdb's assignment of TRBD1 cannot be checked, as there is no DNA. CDR1 is LGHNA, CDR2 YNFKEQ, per germline. The CDR3 totals 15 residues. CDR3 protein: CASSQEGDNYNEQFF.

The chain joins TRBV29-1 to TRBJ2-1; without DNA, the TCRdb call of TRBD2 cannot be checked. CDR1 and CDR2 from the germline V gene are SQVTM and ANQGSEA. CDR3 length: 17 residues. CDR3 residues: CSVLPITSGDSVDEQFF.

The chain carries TRBV5-5 and TRBJ2-2; no DNA is available, so the TRBD1 call from TCRdb remains unchecked. The CDR3 loop spans 15 amino acids. Germline CDR1 SGHKS, CDR2 YYEKEE (reference sequence). CDR3: CASSLAGRGGGELFF. Looking up the rest from reference TRBV5-5 and TRBJ2-2 gives the full variable domain: DAGVTQSPTHLIKTRGQQVTLRCSPISGHKSVSWYQQVLGQGPQFIFQYYEKEERGRGNFPDRFSARQFPNYSSELNVNALLLGDSALYLCASSLAGRGGGELFFGEGSRLTVL.

The V gene is TRBV3-1, the J gene TRBJ2-5. Germline lookup yields CDR1 LGHDT and CDR2 YNNKEL (reference sequence). This CDR3 comprises 14 residues. The chain's CDR3 is CASNLDGVGETQYF.

This chain's CDR3 is CASSNPRLAPNTGELFF. The chain has TRBV6-1 and TRBJ2-2; TCRdb's D call, TRBD2, is unchecked because there is no DNA. This CDR3 spans 17 amino acids. Germline CDR1 is MNHNS and CDR2 is SASEGT.

This sequence joins TRBV7-9 and TRBJ1-6; TCRdb's D call, TRBD1, is unchecked because there is no DNA. Germline CDR1 is SEHNR and CDR2 is FQNEAQ (reference sequence). This CDR3 has 15 residues. The CDR3 loop is CASSYSREYNSPLHF.

This chain joins TRBV4-1 and TRBJ1-1; TCRdb picks TRBD1, but there is no DNA to check that call. Germline-derived CDR1 and CDR2 are MGHRA and YSYEKL. The CDR3 sequence is 15 residues long. CDR3 residues: CASSLTAMSNTEAFF.

J is TRBJ2-2 and V is TRBV20-1; no DNA is available, so the TRBD2 call from TCRdb remains unchecked. Germline-derived CDR1 and CDR2 are DFQATT and SNEGSKA (reference sequence). The CDR3 covers 14 residues. CDR3 amino acids: CSARRGHSTGELFF.

This chain links TRBV12-3 or TRBV12-4 with TRBJ2-3; no DNA is available, so the TRBD2 call from TCRdb remains unchecked. The CDR3 totals 15 residues. The CDR3 loop is CASSSGTRDTDTQYF.

This chain joins TRBV9 and TRBJ2-1. Germline V lookup: CDR1 SGDLS, CDR2 YYNGEE. The length of the CDR3 is 15 residues. The CDR3 here is CASSPGVYSYNEQFF. The complete variable domain, with remaining parts taken from reference TRBV9 and TRBJ2-1, reads DSGVTQTPKHLITATGQRVTLRCSPRSGDLSVYWYQQSLDQGLQFLIQYYNGEERAKGNILERFSAQQFPDLHSELNLSSLELGDSALYFCASSPGVYSYNEQFFGPGTRLTVL.

This chain uses TRBV10-2 with TRBJ2-7; TCRdb's D call of TRBD2 is untestable without DNA. The CDR3 consists of 15 residues. Looked up from germline, CDR1 is WSHSY and CDR2 is SAAADI. CDR3 region: CASSESGLAGNEQYF.

This sequence joins TRBV5-1 and TRBJ2-1; TCRdb's D call of TRBD2 is untestable without DNA. The CDR3 sequence is 15 residues long. Per the germline V gene, CDR1 is SGHRS and CDR2 is YFSETQ. CDR3 region: CASSSYLAGGPEQFF. Full variable domain (outside the CDR3, taken from reference TRBV5-1 and TRBJ2-1): KAGVTQTPRYLIKTRGQQVTLSCSPISGHRSVSWYQQTPGQGLQFLFEYFSETQRNKGNFPGRFSGRQFSNSRSEMNVSTLELGDSALYLCASSSYLAGGPEQFFGPGTRLTVL.

The chain joins TRBV5-1 to TRBJ2-2; TCRdb picks TRBD1, but there is no DNA to check that call. The CDR3 runs 16 residues. Germline-derived CDR1 and CDR2 are SGHRS and YFSETQ. CDR3 in amino acids: CASSRPGHEPRGELFF.

The chain recombines TRBV11-1 with TRBJ2-5; TCRdb's D gene call, TRBD1, goes unchecked for lack of DNA. Looked up from germline, CDR1 is SGHAT and CDR2 is FQDESV (reference sequence). The CDR3 runs to 14 residues. Here the CDR3 reads CASSREGGPETQYF.

The chain uses TRBV4-3 and TRBJ2-4. In germline, CDR1 is LGHNA, CDR2 YSLEER. This CDR3 contains 16 residues. Here the CDR3 reads CASSQVASAAGDIQYF.